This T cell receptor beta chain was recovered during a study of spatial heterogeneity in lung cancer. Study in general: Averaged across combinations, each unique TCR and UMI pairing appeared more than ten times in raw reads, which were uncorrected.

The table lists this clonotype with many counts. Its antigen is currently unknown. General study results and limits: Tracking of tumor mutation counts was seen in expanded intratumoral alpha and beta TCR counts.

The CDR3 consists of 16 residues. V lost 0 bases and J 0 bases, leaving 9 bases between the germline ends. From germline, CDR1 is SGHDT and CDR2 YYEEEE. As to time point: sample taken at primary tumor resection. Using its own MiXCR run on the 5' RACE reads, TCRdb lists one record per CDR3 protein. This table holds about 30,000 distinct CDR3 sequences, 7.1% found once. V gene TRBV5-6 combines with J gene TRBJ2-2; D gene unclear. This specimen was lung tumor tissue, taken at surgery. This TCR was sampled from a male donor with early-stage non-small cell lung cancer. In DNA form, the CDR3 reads TGTGCCAGCAGCTTGGTAGGTGCCTCGAACACCGGGGAGCTGTTTTTT. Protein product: CASSLVGASNTGELFF.